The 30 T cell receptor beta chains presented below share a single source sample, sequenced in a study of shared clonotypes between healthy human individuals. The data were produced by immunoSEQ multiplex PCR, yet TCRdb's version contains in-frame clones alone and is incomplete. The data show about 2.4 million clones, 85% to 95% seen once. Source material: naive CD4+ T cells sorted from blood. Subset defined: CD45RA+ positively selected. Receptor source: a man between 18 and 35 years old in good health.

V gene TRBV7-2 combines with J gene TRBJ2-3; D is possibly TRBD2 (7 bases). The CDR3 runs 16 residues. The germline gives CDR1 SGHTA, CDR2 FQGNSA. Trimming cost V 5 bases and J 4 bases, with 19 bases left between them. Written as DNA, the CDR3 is TGTGCCAGCAGCCTAGGGGGGCTAGCGGCGGCAGATACGCAGTATTTT. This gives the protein CASSLGGLAAADTQYF.

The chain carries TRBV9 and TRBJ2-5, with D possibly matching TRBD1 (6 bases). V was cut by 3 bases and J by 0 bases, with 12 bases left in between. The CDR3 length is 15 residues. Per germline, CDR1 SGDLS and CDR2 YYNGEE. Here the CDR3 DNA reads TGTGCCAGCAGCGGCCCGGACAGTGACCAAGAGACCCAGTACTTC. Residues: CASSGPDSDQETQYF. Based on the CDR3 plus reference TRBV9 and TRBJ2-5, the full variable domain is DSGVTQTPKHLITATGQRVTLRCSPRSGDLSVYWYQQSLDQGLQFLIQYYNGEERAKGNILERFSAQQFPDLHSELNLSSLELGDSALYFCASSGPDSDQETQYFGPGTRLLVL.

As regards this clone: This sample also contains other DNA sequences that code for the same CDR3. CDR3 DNA sequence: TGTGCCAGCAGCGTAGAAAGCGGAAACACCATATATTTT. Protein product: CASSVESGNTIYF. The chain links TRBV9 to TRBJ1-3; D gene uncertain. CDR1 is SGDLS, CDR2 YYNGEE, per germline. Between the trimmed V and J ends, which lost 0 bases and 4 bases, there was a span of 5 bases. This CDR3 contains 13 residues.

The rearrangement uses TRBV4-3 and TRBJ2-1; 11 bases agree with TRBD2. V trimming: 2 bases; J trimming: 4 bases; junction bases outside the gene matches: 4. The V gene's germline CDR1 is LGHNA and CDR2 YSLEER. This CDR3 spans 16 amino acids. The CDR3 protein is CASSQLAGGGYNEQFF. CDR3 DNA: TGCGCCAGCAGCCAACTAGCGGGAGGCGGTTACAATGAGCAGTTCTTC.

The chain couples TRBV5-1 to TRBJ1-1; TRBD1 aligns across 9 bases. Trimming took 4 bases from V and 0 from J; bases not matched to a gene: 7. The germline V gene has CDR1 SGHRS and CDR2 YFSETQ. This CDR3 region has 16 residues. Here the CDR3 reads CASSPWTGDVNTEAFF. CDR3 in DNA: TGCGCCAGCAGCCCTTGGACAGGGGATGTGAACACTGAAGCTTTCTTT.

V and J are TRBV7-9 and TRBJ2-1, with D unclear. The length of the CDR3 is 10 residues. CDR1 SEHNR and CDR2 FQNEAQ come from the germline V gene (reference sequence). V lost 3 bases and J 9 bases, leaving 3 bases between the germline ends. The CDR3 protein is CASSFGEQFF. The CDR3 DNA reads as TGTGCCAGCAGCTTCGGTGAGCAGTTCTTC.

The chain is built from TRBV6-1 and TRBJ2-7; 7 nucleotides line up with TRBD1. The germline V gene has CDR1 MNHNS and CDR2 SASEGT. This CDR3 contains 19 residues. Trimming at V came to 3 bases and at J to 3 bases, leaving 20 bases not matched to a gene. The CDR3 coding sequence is TGTGCCAGCAGTGACCGACAGGGAGTCGCCTCGACCTCTGACTACGAGCAGTACTTC. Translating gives CASSDRQGVASTSDYEQYF.

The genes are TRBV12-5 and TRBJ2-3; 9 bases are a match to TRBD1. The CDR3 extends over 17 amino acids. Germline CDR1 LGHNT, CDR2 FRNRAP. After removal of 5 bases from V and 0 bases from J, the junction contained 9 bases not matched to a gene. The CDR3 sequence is CASGHPTGGASTDTQYF. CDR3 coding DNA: TGTGCTAGTGGTCACCCAACAGGGGGCGCCAGCACAGATACGCAGTATTTT.

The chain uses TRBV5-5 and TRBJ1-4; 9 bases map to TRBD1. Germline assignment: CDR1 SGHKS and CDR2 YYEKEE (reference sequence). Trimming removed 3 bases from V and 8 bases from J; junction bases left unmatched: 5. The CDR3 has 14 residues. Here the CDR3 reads CASSSGQGFEKLFF. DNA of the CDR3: TGTGCCAGCAGCTCGGGACAGGGTTTCGAAAAACTGTTTTTT.

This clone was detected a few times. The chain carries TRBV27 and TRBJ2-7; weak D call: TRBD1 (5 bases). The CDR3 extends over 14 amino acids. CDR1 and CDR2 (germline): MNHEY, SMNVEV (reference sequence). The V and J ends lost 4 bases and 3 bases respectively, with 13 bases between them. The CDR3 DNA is TGTGCCAGCAGTTCCATACTACAGGACTACGAGCAGTACTTC. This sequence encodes CASSSILQDYEQYF.

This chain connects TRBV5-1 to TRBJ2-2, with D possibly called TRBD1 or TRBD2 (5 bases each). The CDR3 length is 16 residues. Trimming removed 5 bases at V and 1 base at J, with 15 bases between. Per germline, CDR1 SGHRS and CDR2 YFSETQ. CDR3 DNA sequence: TGCGCCAGCAGTATCGAGGGACGAAAGAACACCGGGGAGCTGTTTTTT. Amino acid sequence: CASSIEGRKNTGELFF.

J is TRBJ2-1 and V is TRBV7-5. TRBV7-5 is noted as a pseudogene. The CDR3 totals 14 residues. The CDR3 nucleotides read TGTGCCAGAAGGTTACCGGGGCCCTACAATGAGCAGTTCTTC. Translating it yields CARRLPGPYNEQFF.

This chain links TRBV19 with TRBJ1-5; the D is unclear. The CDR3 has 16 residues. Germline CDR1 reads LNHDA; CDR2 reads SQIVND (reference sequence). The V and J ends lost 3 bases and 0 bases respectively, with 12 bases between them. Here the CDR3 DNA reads TGTGCCAGTAGTATTATTGGGGTCGATAGCAATCAGCCCCAGCATTTT. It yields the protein CASSIIGVDSNQPQHF. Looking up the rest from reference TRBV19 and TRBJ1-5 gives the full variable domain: DGGITQSPKYLFRKEGQNVTLSCEQNLNHDAMYWYRQDPGQGLRLIYYSQIVNDFQKGDIAEGYSVSREKKESFPLTVTSAQKNPTAFYLCASSIIGVDSNQPQHFGDGTRLSIL.

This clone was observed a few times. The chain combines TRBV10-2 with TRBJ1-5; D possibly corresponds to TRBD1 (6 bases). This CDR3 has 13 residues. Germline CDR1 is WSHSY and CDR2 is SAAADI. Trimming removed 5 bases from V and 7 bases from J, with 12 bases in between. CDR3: CASSTGSRQPQHF. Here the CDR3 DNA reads TGCGCCAGCAGTACAGGGTCGCGGCAGCCCCAGCATTTT.

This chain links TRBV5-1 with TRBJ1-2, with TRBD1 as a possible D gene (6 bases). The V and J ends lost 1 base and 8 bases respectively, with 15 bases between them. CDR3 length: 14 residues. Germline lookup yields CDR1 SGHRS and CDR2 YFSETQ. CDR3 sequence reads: CASSLNLQGNGYTF. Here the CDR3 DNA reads TGCGCCAGCAGCTTGAACTTACAGGGCAACGGCTACACCTTC.

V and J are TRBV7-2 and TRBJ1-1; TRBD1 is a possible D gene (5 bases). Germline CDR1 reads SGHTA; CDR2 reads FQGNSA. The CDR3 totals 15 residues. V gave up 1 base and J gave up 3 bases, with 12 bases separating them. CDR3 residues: CASSLVGAGDTEAFF. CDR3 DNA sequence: TGTGCCAGCAGCTTAGTTGGGGCAGGAGACACTGAAGCTTTCTTT.

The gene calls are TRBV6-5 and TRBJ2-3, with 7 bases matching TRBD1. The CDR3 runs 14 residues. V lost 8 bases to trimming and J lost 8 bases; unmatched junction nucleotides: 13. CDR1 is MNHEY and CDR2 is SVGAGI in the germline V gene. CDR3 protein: CASRGQRFPGTQYF. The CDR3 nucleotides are TGTGCCAGCCGGGGACAGAGATTTCCGGGTACGCAGTATTTT.

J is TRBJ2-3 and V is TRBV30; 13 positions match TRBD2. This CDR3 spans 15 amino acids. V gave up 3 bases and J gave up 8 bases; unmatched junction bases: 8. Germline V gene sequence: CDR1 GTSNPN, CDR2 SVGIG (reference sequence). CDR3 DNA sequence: TGTGCCTGGAGCACAGGACTAGCGGGGGTTGGTACGCAGTATTTT. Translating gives CAWSTGLAGVGTQYF.

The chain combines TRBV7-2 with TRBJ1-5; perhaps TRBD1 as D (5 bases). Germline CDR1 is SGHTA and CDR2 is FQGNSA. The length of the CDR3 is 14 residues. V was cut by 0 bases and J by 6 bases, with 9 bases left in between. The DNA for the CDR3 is TGTGCCAGCAGCTTAGCAACAGGTGTTCAGCCCCAGCATTTT. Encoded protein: CASSLATGVQPQHF.

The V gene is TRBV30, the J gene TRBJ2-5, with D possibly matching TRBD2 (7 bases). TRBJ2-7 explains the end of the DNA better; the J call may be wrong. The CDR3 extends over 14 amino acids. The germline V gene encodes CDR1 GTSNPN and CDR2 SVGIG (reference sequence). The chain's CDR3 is CAWSPGGAFGEQYF. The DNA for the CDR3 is TGTGCCTGGAGCCCTGGGGGGGCGTTCGGCGAGCAGTACTTC.

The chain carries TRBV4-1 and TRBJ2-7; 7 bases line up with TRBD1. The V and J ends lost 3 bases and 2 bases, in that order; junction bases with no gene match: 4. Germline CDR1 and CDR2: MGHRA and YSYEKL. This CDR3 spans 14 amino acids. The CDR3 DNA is TGCGCCAGCAGCCAGTCCGGGACAGCCTACGAGCAGTACTTC. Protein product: CASSQSGTAYEQYF.

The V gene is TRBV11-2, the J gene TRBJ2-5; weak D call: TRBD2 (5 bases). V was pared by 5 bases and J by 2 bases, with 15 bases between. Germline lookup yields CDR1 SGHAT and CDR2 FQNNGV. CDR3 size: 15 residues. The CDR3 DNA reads TGTGCCAGCAGCGCTCGGACTCGGAAGCAAGAGACCCAGTACTTC. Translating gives CASSARTRKQETQYF.

The CDR3 region is CASSQGGWELFF. CDR3 nucleotides: TGTGCCAGCAGTCAAGGCGGGTGGGAGCTGTTTTTT. The V and J genes are TRBV7-9 and TRBJ2-2; possibly TRBD2 for D (5 bases). The germline V and J ends were trimmed by 6 bases and 9 bases, with 11 bases remaining between them. The CDR3 has 12 residues. The germline CDR1 and CDR2 sequences are SEHNR and FQNEAQ (reference sequence). Full variable domain (remainder filled in from reference TRBV7-9 and TRBJ2-2): DTGVSQNPRHKITKRGQNVTFRCDPISEHNRLYWYRQTLGQGPEFLTYFQNEAQLEKSRLLSDRFSAERPKGSFSTLEIQRTEQGDSAMYLCASSQGGWELFFGEGSRLTVL.

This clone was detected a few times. CDR3 in amino acids: CASRGTDLMNTEAFF. The CDR3, as DNA: TGTGCCAGCAGAGGGACCGACCTCATGAACACTGAAGCTTTCTTT. V and J are TRBV6-1 and TRBJ1-1, with D perhaps TRBD1 (5 bases). V lost 6 bases and J 0 bases, leaving 14 bases between the germline ends. The CDR3 consists of 15 residues. Germline V gene sequence: CDR1 MNHNS, CDR2 SASEGT.

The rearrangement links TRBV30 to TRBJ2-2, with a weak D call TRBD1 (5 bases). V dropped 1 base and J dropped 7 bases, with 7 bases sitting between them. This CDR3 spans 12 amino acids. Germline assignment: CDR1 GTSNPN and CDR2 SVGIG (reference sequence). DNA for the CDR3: TGTGCCTGGAGTGGGGGCCACGGGGAGCTGTTTTTT. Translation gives CAWSGGHGELFF.

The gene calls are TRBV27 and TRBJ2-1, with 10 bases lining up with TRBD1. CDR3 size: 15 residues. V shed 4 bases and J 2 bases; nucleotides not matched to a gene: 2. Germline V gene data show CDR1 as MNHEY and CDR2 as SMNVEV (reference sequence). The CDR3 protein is CASSSGQGTYNEQFF. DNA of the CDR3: TGTGCCAGCAGTTCGGGACAGGGGACCTACAATGAGCAGTTCTTC.

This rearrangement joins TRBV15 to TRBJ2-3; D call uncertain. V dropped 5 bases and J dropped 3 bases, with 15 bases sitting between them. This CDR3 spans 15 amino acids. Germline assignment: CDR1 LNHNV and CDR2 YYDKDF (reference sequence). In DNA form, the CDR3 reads TGTGCCACCAGCCCTCGGTCGGTGCTAACAGATACGCAGTATTTT. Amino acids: CATSPRSVLTDTQYF.

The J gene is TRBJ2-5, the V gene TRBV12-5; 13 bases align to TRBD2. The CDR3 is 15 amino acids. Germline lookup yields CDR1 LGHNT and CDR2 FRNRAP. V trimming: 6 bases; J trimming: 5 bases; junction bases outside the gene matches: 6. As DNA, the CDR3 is TGTGCTAGTGGCCGGACTAGCGGGAGTCTGGAGACCCAGTACTTC. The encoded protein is CASGRTSGSLETQYF.

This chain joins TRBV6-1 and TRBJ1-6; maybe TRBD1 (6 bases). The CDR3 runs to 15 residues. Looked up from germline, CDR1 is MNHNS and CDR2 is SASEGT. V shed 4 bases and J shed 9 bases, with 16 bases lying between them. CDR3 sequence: CASSVIPGEGSPLHF. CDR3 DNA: TGTGCCAGCAGTGTAATCCCAGGGGAAGGTTCACCCCTCCACTTT.

The CDR3 is CASSYSLTGYTDTQYF. The CDR3 DNA follows: TGTGCCAGCAGTTACTCCTTGACAGGCTACACAGATACGCAGTATTTT. This chain uses TRBV6-5 with TRBJ2-3; D perhaps matches TRBD1 (6 bases). The CDR3 runs 16 residues. Germline V CDR1 and CDR2: MNHEY, SVGAGI. The V gene lost 0 bases and the J gene lost 2 bases, with 12 bases spanning the gap.